Presented here are 21 T cell receptor beta chains from one specimen sequenced in a study of CXCR3-negative and CXCR3-positive naive CD8 T cells. The study's findings and limits: TRB CDR3 hydrophobicity was greater in CXCR3-positive naive cells than in CXCR3-negative naive cells.

5' RACE that incorporated UMI labels was used to prepare the TRB cDNA libraries. TCRdb reprocessed the 5' RACE reads and reports one entry per CDR3 protein, with no DNA. This sample carries roughly 120,000 distinct CDR3 sequences, with 0.5% to 0.6% going to the ten biggest clones. Their target antigens are unknown. The source material was naive CXCR3+ CD8+ T cells from blood. Subset defined: CD45RO-CCR7+CD27+CD95- naive CD8+ T cells expressing CXCR3 (TNR3+). These receptors all come from a human donor in good health. Some clones in this sample may be carry-over from other donors' samples.

The chain joins TRBV11-3 to TRBJ1-1; TCRdb indicates TRBD1, and absent DNA this call remains unverified. Germline CDR1 reads SGHNT; CDR2 reads YENEEA. The CDR3 loop spans 17 amino acids. CDR3 sequence: CASSLDPDRGTNTEAFF.

J is TRBJ2-7 and V is TRBV2; TCRdb indicates TRBD1, and absent DNA this call remains unverified. Germline values: CDR1 SNHLY, CDR2 FYNNEI. CDR3 length equals 12 residues. The CDR3: CASLRTSYEQYF. Based on the CDR3 plus reference TRBV2 and TRBJ2-7, the full variable domain is EPEVTQTPSHQVTQMGQEVILRCVPISNHLYFYWYRQILGQKVEFLVSFYNNEISEKSEIFDDQFSVERPDGSNFTLKIRSTKLEDSAMYFCASLRTSYEQYFGPGTRLTVT.

The rearrangement links TRBV30 to TRBJ2-7. CDR1 is GTSNPN and CDR2 is SVGIG in the germline V gene (reference sequence). CDR3 length equals 14 residues. The CDR3: CAWSVTRDSWEQYF.

The J gene is TRBJ2-7, the V gene TRBV14. The CDR3 extends over 13 amino acids. Germline V lookup: CDR1 SGHDN, CDR2 FVKESK. CDR3 sequence: CASSQDLGYEQYF. Supplemented by reference TRBV14 and TRBJ2-7, the full variable domain reads EAGVTQFPSHSVIEKGQTVTLRCDPISGHDNLYWYRRVMGKEIKFLLHFVKESKQDESGMPNNRFLAERTGGTYSTLKVQPAELEDSGVYFCASSQDLGYEQYFGPGTRLTVT.

V is TRBV7-6 and J is TRBJ2-3. The CDR3 has 14 amino acids. CDR1 is SGHVS, CDR2 FNYEAQ, per germline. This chain's CDR3 is CASSLASSTDTQYF.

The chain employs TRBV2 and TRBJ2-3; TCRdb's D gene call, TRBD2, goes unchecked for lack of DNA. Germline-derived CDR1 and CDR2 are SNHLY and FYNNEI. The CDR3 extends over 16 amino acids. CDR3 region: CASSDLAGGLTDTQYF.

The CDR3: CAISESSSGTYEQYF. The V and J genes are TRBV10-3 and TRBJ2-7; the D call of TRBD2 rests on TCRdb alone, since no DNA is present to check it. The CDR3 length is 15 residues. Germline V lookup: CDR1 ENHRY, CDR2 SYGVKD.

The V gene is TRBV10-3, the J gene TRBJ2-1. The CDR3 covers 14 residues. Germline CDR1 is ENHRY and CDR2 is SYGVKD. The CDR3 sequence: CAISDPPTYNEQFF.

V is TRBV20-1 and J is TRBJ2-5; TCRdb proposes TRBD1, but this gene call is untestable without DNA. Germline V gives CDR1 DFQATT, CDR2 SNEGSKA (reference sequence). The CDR3 totals 16 residues. CDR3 amino acids: CSARDSPRTGQETQYF.

The chain is built from TRBV7-9 and TRBJ1-1. CDR1 is SEHNR and CDR2 is FQNEAQ in the germline V gene (reference sequence). The CDR3 has 13 residues. The CDR3 reads CASSQRPGRGAFF.

The rearrangement uses TRBV28 and TRBJ2-7; the D call of TRBD1 rests on TCRdb alone, since no DNA is present to check it. CDR1 and CDR2 (germline): MDHEN, SYDVKM. This CDR3 spans 15 amino acids. CDR3: CASSSSTGGLYEQYF.

This sequence joins TRBV7-9 and TRBJ1-1. Germline-derived CDR1 and CDR2 are SEHNR and FQNEAQ (reference sequence). There are 11 residues in the CDR3. CDR3: CASSRGTSCKF.

The rearrangement uses TRBV2 and TRBJ1-4. Germline assignment: CDR1 SNHLY and CDR2 FYNNEI. The CDR3 spans 13 residues. This chain's CDR3 is CASSSVGDEKLFF.

The chain's CDR3 is CASLERGAGVWNEQFF. The chain joins TRBV19 to TRBJ2-1; checking the TCRdb D call of TRBD2 is not possible without DNA. The germline gives CDR1 LNHDA, CDR2 SQIVND (reference sequence). This CDR3 comprises 16 residues.

Here the CDR3 reads CASSFNRGTSTDTQYF. The chain couples TRBV7-8 to TRBJ2-3; TCRdb returns TRBD1, unconfirmable since there is no DNA. The germline gives CDR1 SGHVS, CDR2 FQNEAQ. This CDR3 has 16 amino acids.

The V gene is TRBV29-1, the J gene TRBJ1-1; checking the TCRdb D call of TRBD1 is not possible without DNA. The CDR3 totals 13 residues. Germline V gene sequence: CDR1 SQVTM, CDR2 ANQGSEA. The CDR3 is CSVEPGLDTEAFF.

The rearrangement uses TRBV5-6 and TRBJ2-1; as DNA is missing, the TRBD1 call by TCRdb cannot be tested. The CDR3 runs 16 residues. CDR1 and CDR2 from the germline V gene are SGHDT and YYEEEE. Here the CDR3 reads CASSGGGHLAYNEQFF. Full variable domain (missing parts from reference TRBV5-6 and TRBJ2-1): DAGVTQSPTHLIKTRGQQVTLRCSPKSGHDTVSWYQQALGQGPQFIFQYYEEEERQRGNFPDRFSGHQFPNYSSELNVNALLLGDSALYLCASSGGGHLAYNEQFFGPGTRLTVL.

The V call is TRBV30, the J call TRBJ2-1. CDR3 size: 12 residues. Per the germline V gene, CDR1 is GTSNPN and CDR2 is SVGIG (reference sequence). CDR3: CALDGGAGQQFF.

V and J are TRBV16 and TRBJ1-2; TCRdb selects TRBD1, and the lack of DNA leaves this call unchecked. The CDR3 contains 13 residues. CDR1 is KGHSY, CDR2 FQNENV, per germline. The CDR3 protein is CASSHGGIRGYTF.

This chain uses TRBV5-4 with TRBJ2-3; the TRBD1 assignment by TCRdb is unverifiable without DNA. Germline assignment: CDR1 SGHNT and CDR2 YYREEE (reference sequence). The length of the CDR3 is 14 residues. CDR3 protein: CASSSTGGTDTQYF. Drawing the rest from reference TRBV5-4 and TRBJ2-3, the complete variable domain is ETGVTQSPTHLIKTRGQQVTLRCSSQSGHNTVSWYQQALGQGPQFIFQYYREEENGRGNFPPRFSGLQFPNYSSELNVNALELDDSALYLCASSSTGGTDTQYFGPGTRLTVL.

J is TRBJ1-3 and V is TRBV7-9; TCRdb selects TRBD1, and the lack of DNA leaves this call unchecked. The CDR3 consists of 17 residues. Germline-derived CDR1 and CDR2 are SEHNR and FQNEAQ (reference sequence). CDR3 loop: CASSSWDRGLEGNTIYF.